This T cell receptor beta chain appears in the sequencing data of a study of T cell repertoires in cytomegalovirus infection. At the level of the study: CMV epitopes used comprised recently identified HLA-C-restricted ones and well-studied HLA-B-restricted ones. From public TCR beta signatures came an indication of both CMV infection and matching HLA type. Whole-study findings and limits: The study found HLA-C-restricted CMV-specific TCR beta clonotypes dominating the ex vivo response. Carriage of CMV together with the relevant HLA was identifiable through cumulative public TCR beta family frequency.

TCRdb recomputed calls from the reads with MiXCR, one row per CDR3 protein. The data contain around 750,000 distinct CDR3 sequences, approximately 32% of them singletons. Trimming stripped 2 bases from V and 8 bases from J, with 13 bases between. The CDR3 consists of 13 residues. Germline CDR1 reads SGHRS; CDR2 reads YFSETQ. This clonotype has just a few counts. What it recognizes is unknown. Sequencing was performed on cultured CD8+ T cells from PBMCs, taken from culture after CMV antigen stimulation. The origin of this receptor is a human donor in good health (CMV status not recorded). Some clones in this sample may be carry-over from other donors' samples. The V call is TRBV5-1, the J call TRBJ1-1; D may be TRBD1 (6 bases). The CDR3 loop is CASSFSGAAEAFF. The DNA for the CDR3 is TGCGCCAGCAGCTTTTCAGGGGCGGCCGAAGCTTTCTTT.